The 9 T cell receptor beta chains below all came from one sample that was sequenced in a study of tumor-infiltrating lymphocytes in primary liver carcinoma. Starting material for RNA and DNA co-extraction consisted of roughly 18-34 mg of unsorted bulk tissue. Total RNA amounting to 450 to 500 ng was the source from which TCR beta cDNA was made with a constant-region primer. Libraries of TCR beta came from three nested multiplex PCR rounds with slightly modified ARM-PCR. PCR rounds one and two used TRBV1-TRBV30 forward primers with a C-beta reverse primer for 10 cycles each. TCRdb reprocessed the multiplex PCR reads with MiXCR, giving one entry per CDR3 protein. The repertoire has approximately 53,000 distinct CDR3 sequences, approximately 80% of them found once; the top ten carry roughly a quarter. Sequenced material: liver tumor tissue from sampling region 5. Sample subset: tumor region T5, tumor centre. Source of these receptors: a middle-aged man with primary liver carcinoma and hepatitis B virus infection.

Of note for this clonotype: A junction end diverges from the germline sequence, so it may reflect a read error. CDR3 in DNA: TGTGCCAGCAGTTACAGGCTCGTCAACATGAACACTGAAGCCTTCTTT. Translation gives CASSYRLVNMNTEAFF. The rearrangement uses TRBV6-6 and TRBJ1-1, with D unresolved. In germline, CDR1 is MNHNY, CDR2 SVGAGI (reference sequence). This CDR3 is 16 amino acids long.

With regard to this clonotype: At one boundary the junction diverges from the germline segment, which might be a read error. J is TRBJ2-3 and V is TRBV4-3; no definite D call. There are 14 residues in the CDR3. Germline CDR1 reads LGHNA; CDR2 reads YSLEER. The CDR3 is CASSQNHGTDMQYF. CDR3 sequence (DNA): TGCGCCAGCAGCCAAAATCACGGCACAGATATGCAGTATTTT.

Note on this clonotype: As the CDR3 is not closed by the conserved phenylalanine or tryptophan, this likely results from a read error. The genes are TRBV7-2 and TRBJ2-3; D is unresolved. V lost 4 bases to trimming and J lost 4 bases, with 15 bases between them. The CDR3 is made up of 15 amino acids. Germline V CDR1 and CDR2: SGHTA, FQGNSA. In DNA form, the CDR3 reads TGTGCCAGCAGCTCTCCTCGACAAGAACCAGATACGCAGTATTCT. This codes for CASSSPRQEPDTQYS.

Comments on this clonotype: At one of its ends the junction is not consistent with the germline gene, which may arise from a read error. V usage is TRBV14 and J usage is TRBJ2-5; D is perhaps TRBD2 (6 bases). The length of the CDR3 is 16 residues. Germline V gene sequence: CDR1 SGHDN, CDR2 FVKESK. The DNA of the CDR3 is TGTGCCAGCAACCAAGACGGAGGGTGTGACCAAGAGACCCAGTACTTC. Amino acid sequence: CASNQDGGCDQETQYF.

As to this clonotype: This is likely a read error, given that the CDR3 carries no conserved phenylalanine or tryptophan at its end. The chain is built from TRBV11-1 and TRBJ1-6, with D possibly being TRBD1 (5 bases). Germline values: CDR1 SGHAT, CDR2 FQDESV (reference sequence). This CDR3 comprises 13 residues. In DNA form, the CDR3 reads TGTACCAGCATTCGGACACTGGTTTCACCCCTCCACTGT. Residues: CTSIRTLVSPLHC.

Notes on this clonotype: The junction departs from germline at one end; a sequencing error may be responsible. For the CDR3, the DNA is TGTGCAAGCAACCCAGGACTAACGGGAATAGATACGCAGTATTTT. Encoded protein: CASNPGLTGIDTQYF. V and J are TRBV6-5 and TRBJ2-3, with D possibly matching TRBD2 (6 bases). Germline V lookup: CDR1 MNHEY, CDR2 SVGAGI. The CDR3 runs 15 residues.

This clonotype has a single count. One end of the junction fails to match germline, which may point to a read error. The gene calls are TRBV29-1 and TRBJ1-2, with D possibly matching TRBD1 (5 bases). CDR3 size: 18 residues. Per the germline V gene, CDR1 is SQVTM and CDR2 is ANQGSEA. In DNA form, the CDR3 reads TGCTGCGTTGGGGCACCGATGGGAACTCAAGTGGCTAACTATGGCTACACCTTC. Translation: CCVGAPMGTQVANYGYTF.

In the case of this clonotype: A clone one base away is much larger, so this may be a read error. It is likely a read error, because the conserved phenylalanine at the end of the CDR3 is missing. The chain recombines TRBV5-4 with TRBJ2-3; no definite D call. The CDR3 covers 14 residues. CDR1 and CDR2 (germline): SGHNT, YYREEE (reference sequence). DNA of the CDR3: TGTGCCAGCACCTTGGGTCAGATCACAGATACGCAGTATTCT. Translated: CASTLGQITDTQYS.

The CDR3: CASSLGPLGEEFF. CDR3 coding DNA: TGCGCCAGCAGCTTGGGACCATTGGGAGAGGAGTTCTTC. This sequence joins TRBV5-1 and TRBJ2-1; perhaps TRBD2 as D (5 bases). CDR1 SGHRS and CDR2 YFSETQ come from the germline V gene. V was cut by 0 bases and J by 14 bases, with 15 bases left in between. The CDR3 has 13 amino acids.